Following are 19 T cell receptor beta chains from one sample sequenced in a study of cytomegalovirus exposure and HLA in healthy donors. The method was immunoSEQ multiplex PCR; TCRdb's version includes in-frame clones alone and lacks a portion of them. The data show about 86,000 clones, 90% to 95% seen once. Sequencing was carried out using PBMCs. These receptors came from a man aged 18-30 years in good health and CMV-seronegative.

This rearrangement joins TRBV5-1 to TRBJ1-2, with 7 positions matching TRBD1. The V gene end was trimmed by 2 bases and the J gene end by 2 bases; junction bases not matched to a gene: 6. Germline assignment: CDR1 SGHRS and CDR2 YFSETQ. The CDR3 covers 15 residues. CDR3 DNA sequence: TGCGCCAGCAGCTTTGGACAGGAGGACAACTATGGCTACACCTTC. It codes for CASSFGQEDNYGYTF.

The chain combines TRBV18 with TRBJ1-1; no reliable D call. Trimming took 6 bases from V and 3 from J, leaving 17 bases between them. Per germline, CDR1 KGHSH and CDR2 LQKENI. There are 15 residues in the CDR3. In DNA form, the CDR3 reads TGTGCCAGCTCCGCCTCTGCCCGTACGGACACTGAAGCTTTCTTT. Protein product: CASSASARTDTEAFF.

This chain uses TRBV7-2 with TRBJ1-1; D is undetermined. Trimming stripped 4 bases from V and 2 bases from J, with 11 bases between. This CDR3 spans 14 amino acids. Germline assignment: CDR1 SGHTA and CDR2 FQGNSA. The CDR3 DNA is TGTGCCAGCAGCTCCGGGATAAGTAACACTGAAGCTTTCTTT. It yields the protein CASSSGISNTEAFF.

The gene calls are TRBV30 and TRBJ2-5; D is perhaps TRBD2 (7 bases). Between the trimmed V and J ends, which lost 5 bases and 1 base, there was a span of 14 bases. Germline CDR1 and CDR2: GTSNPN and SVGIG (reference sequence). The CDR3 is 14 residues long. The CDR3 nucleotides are TGTGCCTGGTCGGGGGGCGCGTTCCAAGAGACCCAGTACTTC. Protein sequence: CAWSGGAFQETQYF.

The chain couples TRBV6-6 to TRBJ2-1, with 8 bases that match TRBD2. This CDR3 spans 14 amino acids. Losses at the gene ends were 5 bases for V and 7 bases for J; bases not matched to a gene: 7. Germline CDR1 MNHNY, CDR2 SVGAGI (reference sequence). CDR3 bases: TGTGCCAGCAGTCCAGCGGGAGCGGCTAATGAGCAGTTCTTC. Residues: CASSPAGAANEQFF.

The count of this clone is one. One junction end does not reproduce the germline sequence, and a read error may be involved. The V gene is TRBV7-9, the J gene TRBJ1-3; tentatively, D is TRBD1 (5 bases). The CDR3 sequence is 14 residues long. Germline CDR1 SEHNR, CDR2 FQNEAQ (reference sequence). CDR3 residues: CASILGASGNTIYF. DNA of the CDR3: TGTGCCAGCATCTTAGGGGCATCTGGAAACACCATATATTTT. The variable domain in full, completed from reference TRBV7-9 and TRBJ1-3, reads DTGVSQNPRHKITKRGQNVTFRCDPISEHNRLYWYRQTLGQGPEFLTYFQNEAQLEKSRLLSDRFSAERPKGSFSTLEIQRTEQGDSAMYLCASILGASGNTIYFGEGSWLTVV.

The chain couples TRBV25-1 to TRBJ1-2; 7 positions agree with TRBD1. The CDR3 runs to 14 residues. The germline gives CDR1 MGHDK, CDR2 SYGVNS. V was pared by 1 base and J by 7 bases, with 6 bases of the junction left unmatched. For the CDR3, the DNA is TGTGCCAGCAGTGAATGGCCAGGGGGTCTTGGCTACACCTTC. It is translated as CASSEWPGGLGYTF.

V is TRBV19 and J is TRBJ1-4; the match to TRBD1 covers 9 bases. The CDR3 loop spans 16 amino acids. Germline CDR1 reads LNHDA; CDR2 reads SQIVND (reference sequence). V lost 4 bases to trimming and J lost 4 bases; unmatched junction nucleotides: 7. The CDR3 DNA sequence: TGTGCCAGTAGTACCAAAGCGACAGGGGGTAATGAAAAACTGTTTTTT. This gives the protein CASSTKATGGNEKLFF.

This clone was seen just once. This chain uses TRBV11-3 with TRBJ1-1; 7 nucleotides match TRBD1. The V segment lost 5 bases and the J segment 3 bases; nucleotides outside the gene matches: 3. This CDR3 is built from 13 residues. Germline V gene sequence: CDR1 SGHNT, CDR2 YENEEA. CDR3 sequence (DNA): TGTGCCAGCAGCACTCAGGGGGACACTGAAGCTTTCTTT. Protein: CASSTQGDTEAFF.

The CDR3 loop is CASSQTSGSYNEQFF. The CDR3 nucleotides read TGTGCCAGTAGTCAGACTAGCGGGAGCTACAATGAGCAGTTCTTC. The rearrangement uses TRBV19 and TRBJ2-1; 12 bases line up with TRBD2. CDR1 LNHDA and CDR2 SQIVND come from the germline V gene (reference sequence). This CDR3 is built from 15 residues. With 5 bases clipped from V and 3 bases from J, the junction kept 2 bases outside the gene matches.

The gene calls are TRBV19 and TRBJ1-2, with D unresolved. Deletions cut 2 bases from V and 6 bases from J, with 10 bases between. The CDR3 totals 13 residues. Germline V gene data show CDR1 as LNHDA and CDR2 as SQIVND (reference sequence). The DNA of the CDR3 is TGTGCCAGTAGTATAAGGCAGGATAATGGCTACACCTTC. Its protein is CASSIRQDNGYTF.

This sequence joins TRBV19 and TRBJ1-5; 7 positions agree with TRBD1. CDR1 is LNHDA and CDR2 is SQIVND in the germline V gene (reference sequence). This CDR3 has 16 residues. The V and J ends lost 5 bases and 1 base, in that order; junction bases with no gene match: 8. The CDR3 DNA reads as TGTGCCAGTAGTCTCCGGCAGGGGGTAAGCAATCAGCCCCAGCATTTT. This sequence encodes CASSLRQGVSNQPQHF.

The CDR3 is CASSETGPLNTIYF. In DNA, the CDR3 is TGTGCCAGCAGTGAGACAGGGCCTCTAAACACCATATATTTT. The chain uses TRBV28 and TRBJ1-3; 7 nucleotides match TRBD1. Germline CDR1 reads MDHEN; CDR2 reads SYDVKM. This CDR3 is 14 amino acids long. J lost 6 bases, V lost 5 bases, and 7 bases had no gene match.

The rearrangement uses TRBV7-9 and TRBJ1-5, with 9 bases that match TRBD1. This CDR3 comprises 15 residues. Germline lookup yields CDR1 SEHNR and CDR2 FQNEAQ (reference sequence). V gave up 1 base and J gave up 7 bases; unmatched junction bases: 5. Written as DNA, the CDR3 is TGTGCCAGCAGCTTAGGGGACAGGGACGGGCAGCCCCAGCATTTT. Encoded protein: CASSLGDRDGQPQHF.

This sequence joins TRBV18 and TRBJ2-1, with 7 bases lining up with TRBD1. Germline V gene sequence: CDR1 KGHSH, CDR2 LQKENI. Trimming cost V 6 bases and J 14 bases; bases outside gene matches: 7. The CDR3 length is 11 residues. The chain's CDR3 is CASSATGMKFF. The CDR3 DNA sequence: TGTGCCAGCTCGGCGACAGGGATGAAGTTCTTC.

CDR3 in DNA: TGTGCCAGCAGCTTAGCGCGGGGACTAGCGGGGGGCAGGGATACGCAGTATTTT. Translating gives CASSLARGLAGGRDTQYF. The V gene is TRBV7-2, the J gene TRBJ2-3; 15 bases line up with TRBD2. J gave up 6 bases and V 0 bases, and 7 bases lay outside the gene matches. CDR1 SGHTA and CDR2 FQGNSA come from the germline V gene. The CDR3 extends over 18 amino acids. The variable domain in full, with the rest retrieved from reference TRBV7-2 and TRBJ2-3, is GAGVSQSPSNKVTEKGKDVELRCDPISGHTALYWYRQSLGQGLEFLIYFQGNSAPDKSGLPSDRFSAERTGGSVSTLTIQRTQQEDSAVYLCASSLARGLAGGRDTQYFGPGTRLTVL.

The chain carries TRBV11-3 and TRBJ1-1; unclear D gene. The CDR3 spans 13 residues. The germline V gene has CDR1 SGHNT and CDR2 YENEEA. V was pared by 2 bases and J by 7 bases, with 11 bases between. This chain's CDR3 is CASSLFGLVEAFF. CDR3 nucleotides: TGTGCCAGCAGCTTATTCGGACTCGTTGAAGCTTTCTTT.

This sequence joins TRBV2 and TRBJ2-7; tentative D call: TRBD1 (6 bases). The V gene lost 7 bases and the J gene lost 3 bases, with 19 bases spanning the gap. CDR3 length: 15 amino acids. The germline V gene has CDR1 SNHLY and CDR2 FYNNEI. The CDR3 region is CASKKDSRIFYEQYF. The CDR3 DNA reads TGTGCCAGCAAGAAGGACAGTCGAATCTTCTACGAGCAGTACTTC. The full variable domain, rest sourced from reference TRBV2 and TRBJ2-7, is EPEVTQTPSHQVTQMGQEVILRCVPISNHLYFYWYRQILGQKVEFLVSFYNNEISEKSEIFDDQFSVERPDGSNFTLKIRSTKLEDSAMYFCASKKDSRIFYEQYFGPGTRLTVT.

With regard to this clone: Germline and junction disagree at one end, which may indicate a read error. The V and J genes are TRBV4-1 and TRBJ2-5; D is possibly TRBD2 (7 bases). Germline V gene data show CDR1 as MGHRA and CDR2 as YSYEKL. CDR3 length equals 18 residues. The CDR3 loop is CASSQDRLAGARREAQYF. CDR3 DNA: TGCGCCAGCAGCCAAGATCGTCTCGCGGGGGCCCGCCGAGAGGCCCAGTACTTC.